This record concerns one T cell receptor (beta chain) sequence. This sample was taken from a study of blood T cell repertoires in COVID-19. The wider study: The United States, Italy and Spain provided the acute and convalescent COVID-19 samples.

V shed 3 bases and J shed 0 bases, with 11 bases lying between them. Germline V gene sequence: CDR1 LNHDA, CDR2 SQIVND (reference sequence). The CDR3 sequence is 16 residues long. The table came from immunoSEQ multiplex PCR; TCRdb's copy has only in-frame clones and leaves some out. The sample has some 120,000 clones; around 91% are singletons. Sequences were obtained from peripheral blood. The receptor's source is a man aged 65 to 79 with active or convalescent COVID-19. The chain links TRBV19 to TRBJ1-4, with D tentatively TRBD1 (5 bases). The CDR3 nucleotides are TGTGCCAGTAGTATCGGGGGAACTGCAACTAATGAAAAACTGTTTTTT. As protein: CASSIGGTATNEKLFF.